The sequence of this T cell receptor (beta chain) was determined in a study of T cells in tumors after PD-1 blockade. Assay used: immunoSEQ multiplex PCR; TCRdb lists only in-frame clones, some missing. The sample records about 63,000 clones, about 74% being singletons. V was clipped by 3 bases and J by 7 bases; unmatched bases: 8. The CDR3 extends over 15 amino acids. Germline CDR1 and CDR2: LNHDA and SQIVND (reference sequence). The sample consisted of PBMCs, taken after anti-PD-1 treatment. The rearrangement uses TRBV19 and TRBJ2-2, with TRBD2 matching over 7 bases. The receptor comes from a human donor with basal cell carcinoma. This CDR3 is CASSMRLAQGGELFF. Here the CDR3 DNA reads TGTGCCAGTAGTATGCGACTAGCTCAGGGCGGGGAGCTGTTTTTT.